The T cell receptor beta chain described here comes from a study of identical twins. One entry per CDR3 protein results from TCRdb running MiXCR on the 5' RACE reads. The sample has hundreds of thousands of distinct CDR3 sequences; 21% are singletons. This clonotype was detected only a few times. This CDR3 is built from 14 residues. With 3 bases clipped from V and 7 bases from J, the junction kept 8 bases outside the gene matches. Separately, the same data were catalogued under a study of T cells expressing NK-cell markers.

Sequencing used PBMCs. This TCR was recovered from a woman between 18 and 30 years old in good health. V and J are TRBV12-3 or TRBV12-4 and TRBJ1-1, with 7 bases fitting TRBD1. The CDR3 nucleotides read TGTGCCAGCAGTTTGTGGCGCAGGGGGGGTGAAGCTTTCTTT. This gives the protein CASSLWRRGGEAFF.